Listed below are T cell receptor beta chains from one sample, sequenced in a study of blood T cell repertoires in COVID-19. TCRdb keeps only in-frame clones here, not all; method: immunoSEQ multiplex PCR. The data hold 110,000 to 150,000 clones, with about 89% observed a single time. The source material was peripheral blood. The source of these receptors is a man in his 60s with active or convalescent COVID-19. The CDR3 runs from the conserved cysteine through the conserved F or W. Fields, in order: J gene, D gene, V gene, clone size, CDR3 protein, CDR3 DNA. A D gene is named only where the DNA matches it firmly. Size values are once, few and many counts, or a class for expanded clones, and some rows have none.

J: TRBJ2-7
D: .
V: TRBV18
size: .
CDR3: CASSPLTGAYEQYF
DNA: TGTGCCAGCTCACCACTCACGGGAGCTTACGAGCAGTACTTC

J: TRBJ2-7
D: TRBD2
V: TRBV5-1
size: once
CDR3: CASSPTTSGIYEQYF
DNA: TGCGCCAGCAGCCCTACGACTAGCGGAATATACGAGCAGTACTTC

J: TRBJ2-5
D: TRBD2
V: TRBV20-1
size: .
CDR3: CSASTGGQETQYF
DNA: TGCAGTGCTAGTACGGGGGGGCAAGAGACCCAGTACTTC

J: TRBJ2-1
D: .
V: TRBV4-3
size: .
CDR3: CASSQDRGSSYNEQFF
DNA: TGCGCCAGCAGCCAAGATCGGGGGAGCTCCTACAATGAGCAGTTCTTC

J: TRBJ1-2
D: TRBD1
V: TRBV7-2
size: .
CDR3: CASSPTGTANYGYTF
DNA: TGTGCCAGCAGCCCCACCGGGACAGCTAACTATGGCTACACCTTC

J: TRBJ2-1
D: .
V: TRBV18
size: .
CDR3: CASSPWALNEQFF
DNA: TGTGCCAGCTCACCGTGGGCCCTCAATGAGCAGTTCTTC

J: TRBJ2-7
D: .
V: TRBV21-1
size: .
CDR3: CASSASGDRGRYEQYF
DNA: TGTGCCAGCAGCGCATCCGGGGACAGGGGGCGATACGAGCAGTACTTC

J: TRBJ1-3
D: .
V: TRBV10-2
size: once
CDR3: CASSYTGVSGNTIYF
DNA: TGCGCCAGCAGTTATACAGGCGTCTCTGGAAACACCATATATTTT

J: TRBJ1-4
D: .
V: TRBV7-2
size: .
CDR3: CASSFTGLLTYEKLFF
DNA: TGTGCCAGCAGCTTTACAGGGCTTCTTACCTATGAAAAACTGTTTTTT

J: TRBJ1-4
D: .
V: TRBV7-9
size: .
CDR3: CASSFDRTEPNEKLFF
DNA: TGTGCCAGCAGCTTCGATAGGACAGAACCTAATGAAAAACTGTTTTTT

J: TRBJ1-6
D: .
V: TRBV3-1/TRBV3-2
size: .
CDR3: CASSPGYNSPLHF
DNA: TGTGCCAGCAGCCCAGGGTATAATTCACCCCTCCACTTT

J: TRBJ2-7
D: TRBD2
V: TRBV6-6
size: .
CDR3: CASSWASGSRYEQYF
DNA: TGTGCCAGCAGTTGGGCTAGCGGGAGTCGGTACGAGCAGTACTTC

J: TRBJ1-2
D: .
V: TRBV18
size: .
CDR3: CASSPLRADYGYTF
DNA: TGTGCCAGCTCACCACTTCGAGCTGACTATGGCTACACCTTC

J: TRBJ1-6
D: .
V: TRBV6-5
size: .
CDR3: CASRDTVHNSPLHF
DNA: TGTGCCAGCAGGGATACAGTTCATAATTCACCCCTCCACTTT

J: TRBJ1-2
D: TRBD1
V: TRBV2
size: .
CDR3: CASRGGRGLYGYTF
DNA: TGTGCCAGCAGAGGAGGAAGGGGGCTCTATGGCTACACCTTC

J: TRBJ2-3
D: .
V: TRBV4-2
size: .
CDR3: CASSQGVEAPDTQYF
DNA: TGTGCCAGCAGCCAAGGTGTAGAAGCCCCAGATACGCAGTATTTT

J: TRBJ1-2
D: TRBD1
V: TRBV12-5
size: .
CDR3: CASGLVTGGFGDYGYTF
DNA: TGTGCTAGTGGTTTGGTAACAGGGGGATTTGGTGACTATGGCTACACCTTC

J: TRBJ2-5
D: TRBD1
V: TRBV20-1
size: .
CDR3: CSASEGAPHQETQYF
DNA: TGCAGTGCTAGTGAGGGGGCCCCTCACCAAGAGACCCAGTACTTC

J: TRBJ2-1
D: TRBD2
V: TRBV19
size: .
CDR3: CASSPLSGKVNEQFF
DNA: TGTGCCAGTAGCCCCCTCAGCGGGAAGGTCAATGAGCAGTTCTTC

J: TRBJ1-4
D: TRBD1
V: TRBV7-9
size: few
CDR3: CASSPGDREEKLFF
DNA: TGTGCCAGCAGCCCGGGGGACAGGGAGGAAAAACTGTTTTTT

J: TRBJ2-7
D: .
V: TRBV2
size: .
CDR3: CASGEGRTPGTSSYEQYF
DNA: TGTGCCAGCGGAGAAGGGAGAACCCCCGGCACGAGCTCCTACGAGCAGTACTTC

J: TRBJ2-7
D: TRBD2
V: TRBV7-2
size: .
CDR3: CASSSSGRAYEQYF
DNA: TGTGCCAGCAGCTCGAGCGGGAGGGCCTACGAGCAGTACTTC

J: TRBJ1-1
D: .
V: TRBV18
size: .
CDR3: CASSPTRGWTEAFF
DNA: TGTGCCAGCTCACCAACCCGGGGATGGACTGAAGCTTTCTTT

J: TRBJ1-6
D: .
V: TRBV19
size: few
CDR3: CASSATRGGGGGSPLHF
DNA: TGTGCCAGTAGTGCCACCCGAGGGGGGGGTGGTGGATCACCCCTCCACTTT

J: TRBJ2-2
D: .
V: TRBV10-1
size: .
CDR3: CASSTLKMLDTPNTGELFF
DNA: TGCGCCAGCAGTACCTTGAAAATGTTGGACACCCCGAACACCGGGGAGCTGTTTTTT

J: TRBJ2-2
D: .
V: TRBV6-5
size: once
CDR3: CASRGLKTGELFF
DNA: TGTGCCAGCAGGGGACTTAAGACCGGGGAGCTGTTTTTT

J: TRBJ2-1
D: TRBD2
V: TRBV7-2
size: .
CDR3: CASSRSGREHEQFF
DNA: TGTGCCAGCAGCAGGTCCGGGAGGGAACATGAGCAGTTCTTC

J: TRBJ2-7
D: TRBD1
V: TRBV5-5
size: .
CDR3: CASSSGTGTYEQYF
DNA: TGTGCCAGCAGCTCAGGGACAGGGACTTACGAGCAGTACTTC

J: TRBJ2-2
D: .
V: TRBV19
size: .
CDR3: CASSTTASVVRDTGELFF
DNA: TGTGCCAGTAGTACAACCGCTAGCGTAGTTAGGGACACCGGGGAGCTGTTTTTT

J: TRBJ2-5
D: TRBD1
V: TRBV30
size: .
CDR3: CAGQPGQAVETQYF
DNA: TGTGCCGGCCAACCGGGACAGGCGGTGGAGACCCAGTACTTC

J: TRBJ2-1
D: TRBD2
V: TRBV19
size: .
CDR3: CASSTIAGEQFF
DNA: TGTGCCAGTAGTACTATAGCGGGGGAGCAGTTCTTC